The following is a TCR beta chain sequence with its context. Participant ages covered roughly 18 to 90 years across 24 US areas. This entry is derived from a study of blood T cell repertoires in COVID-19. Across the whole study: In each case, the material was cDNA or gDNA derived from T cells, B-cell-depleted T cells, or PBMCs.

V lost 2 bases and J lost 9, with 11 bases in between. The germline CDR1 and CDR2 sequences are MDHEN and SYDVKM. The CDR3 runs 13 residues. Measured with immunoSEQ multiplex PCR; TCRdb has only the in-frame clones, and not every one. The sample comprises 270,000 or so clones, around 89% of which are singletons, and approximately 4% rests with the top ten. The clonotype was recovered from a woman aged 25-40 years with acute COVID-19. The genes are TRBV28 and TRBJ2-1; no definite D call. Sequencing used PBMCs or T cells enriched from blood (not recorded which). CDR3 protein: CASSLVRFGEQFF. In DNA form, the CDR3 reads TGTGCCAGCAGTTTAGTGAGATTTGGTGAGCAGTTCTTC.